This paragraph covers one TCR beta chain sequence. What it recognizes is unknown. The method was immunoSEQ multiplex PCR; TCRdb's version includes in-frame clones alone and lacks a portion of them. The profile covers about 140,000 clones, with approximately 80% appearing a single time and 4.5% to 6% taken by the ten largest. The CDR3 runs 11 residues. The germline V gene has CDR1 DFQATT and CDR2 SNEGSKA (reference sequence). The ends were cut back, 7 bases at V and 4 bases at J, with 7 bases in the middle. These data belong to a study of cytotoxic CD8 clonotypes in ibrutinib-treated CLL. Study-wide points: The clonality rise at ibrutinib response reflected private clonotype expansion.

This chain joins TRBV20-1 and TRBJ1-4; D not certain. This TCR was sampled from a human donor with chronic lymphocytic leukemia. The sample was PBMCs, taken after 24 months of ibrutinib treatment. The chain's CDR3 is CSVGYNEKLFF. The CDR3 DNA reads TGCAGTGTAGGGTATAATGAAAAACTGTTTTTT.